This TCR beta chain was sequenced for a study of T cell responses to AZD1222 COVID-19 vaccine. Study-wide findings and caveats: Breadth and depth of Spike-specific TCRs rose after two AZD1222 doses.

Germline V gene data show CDR1 as SGHVS and CDR2 as FNYEAQ. There are 16 residues in the CDR3. As to this clone: Antigen specificity is unknown. Sequence at one end of the junction differs from germline and may be a read error.

Using immunoSEQ multiplex PCR, the repertoire was profiled, and TCRdb retains in-frame clones only, with some absent. The sample records more than 100,000 clones, roughly 90% being singletons. The material was peripheral blood, obtained on day 0 of AZD1222 vaccination. The chain combines TRBV7-6 with TRBJ2-7; 7 nucleotides align to TRBD2. The sequence was collected from an adult in good health. CDR3 sequence reads: CASTLDPTSATYEQYF. As DNA, the CDR3 is TGTGCCAGCACCTTAGACCCCACTAGCGCTACCTACGAGCAGTACTTC.